This T cell receptor (beta chain) was captured by sequencing in a study of cytomegalovirus exposure and HLA in healthy donors. Points from the study as a whole: The study carried out a later analysis of TCR beta sequences. It associated approximately 17,000 of them with specific HLA alleles at a false discovery rate of 0.05.

Of note for this clone: Its antigen is not identified.

Vbeta (60) and Jbeta (13) primers were used in the PCR. TCRdb's copy holds only in-frame clones and misses some; the assay was immunoSEQ multiplex PCR. In all, the sample yields 150,000 to 200,000 clones. Germline values: CDR1 SGHDN, CDR2 FVKESK. The V gene end was trimmed by 0 bases and the J gene end by 4 bases; junction bases not matched to a gene: 8. This CDR3 comprises 16 residues. The source material was PBMCs. This chain links TRBV14 with TRBJ2-5, with 7 bases aligning to TRBD1. The source is a man younger than 40 in good health and CMV-seronegative. The CDR3 sequence is CASSQEIRGSRETQYF. CDR3 DNA sequence: TGTGCCAGCAGCCAAGAGATCAGGGGGTCCCGAGAGACCCAGTACTTC.